This T cell receptor (beta chain) was sequenced in a study of T-cell reconstitution after alpha-beta-depleted transplantation in children. This clonotype was observed a handful of times. Molecular barcoding with unique molecular identifiers was used for the TCRbeta library. TCRdb reanalysed the PCR reads using MiXCR and keeps one entry per CDR3 protein. The sample records 400,000 to 500,000 distinct CDR3 sequences, approximately 10% being singletons. The ends were cut back, 2 bases at V and 1 base at J, with 12 bases in the middle. Germline CDR1 and CDR2: SGHKS and YYEKEE (reference sequence). The CDR3 runs to 15 residues.

The V and J genes are TRBV5-5 and TRBJ1-1, with D hard to call. The TCR sequence derives from a human donor who donated a stem cell graft to a child with acute myeloid leukemia. The source material was PBMCs from the stem cell graft donor, sampled from the stem cell graft. CDR3 sequence: CASSLPQAPNTEAFF. The CDR3 DNA reads as TGTGCCAGCAGCTTACCTCAGGCACCGAACACTGAAGCTTTCTTT.